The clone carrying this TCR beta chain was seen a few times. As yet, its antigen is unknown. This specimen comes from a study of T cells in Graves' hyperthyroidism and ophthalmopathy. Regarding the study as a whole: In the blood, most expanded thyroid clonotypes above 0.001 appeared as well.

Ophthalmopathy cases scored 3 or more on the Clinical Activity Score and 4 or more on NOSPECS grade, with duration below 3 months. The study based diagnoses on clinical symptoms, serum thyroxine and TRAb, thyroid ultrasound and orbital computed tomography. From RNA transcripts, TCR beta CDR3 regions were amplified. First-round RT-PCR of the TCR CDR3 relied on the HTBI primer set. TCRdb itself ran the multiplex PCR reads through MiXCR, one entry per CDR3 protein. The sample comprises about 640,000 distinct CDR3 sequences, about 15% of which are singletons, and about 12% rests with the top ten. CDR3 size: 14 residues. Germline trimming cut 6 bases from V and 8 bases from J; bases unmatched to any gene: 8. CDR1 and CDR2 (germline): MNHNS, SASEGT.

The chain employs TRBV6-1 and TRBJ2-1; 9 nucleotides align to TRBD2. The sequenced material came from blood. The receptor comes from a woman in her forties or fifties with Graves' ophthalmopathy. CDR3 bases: TGTGCCAGCAGGGTTGGCGGGAGGGGTGATGAGCAGTTCTTC. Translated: CASRVGGRGDEQFF.